These T cell receptor beta chains were read from a single sample in a study of blood T cell repertoires in COVID-19. Repertoires were generated with immunoSEQ multiplex PCR, while TCRdb's copy carries only in-frame clones and drops some. This sample has about 46,000 clones, with 87% found just once. The sequenced sample consisted of peripheral blood. The receptors were sampled from a human donor in a cohort sampled during active COVID-19. CDR3s include the opening cysteine and the closing phenylalanine or tryptophan. Clone size is not always given. Where it is, it says once, few, many or a class for expanded clones.

clone_size,j_call,v_call,cdr3_aa
-,TRBJ2-3,TRBV6-4,CASSALAGGTDTQYF
-,TRBJ1-2,TRBV24-1,CATSGRGQDYGYTF
few,TRBJ2-2,TRBV27,CASRTGSGELFF
once,TRBJ1-1,TRBV2,CASSRTGGNTEAFF
once,TRBJ1-1,TRBV5-1,CASSLPGQGYTEAFF
-,TRBJ1-5,TRBV27,CASRQEINQPQHF
-,TRBJ2-5,TRBV7-2,CASSLGPPGDARETQYF
-,TRBJ2-3,TRBV5-1,CASSLEDMHTDTQYF
-,TRBJ2-2,TRBV28,CASSVITSGNTGELFF
-,TRBJ2-7,TRBV4-1,CASSQGEQGYRYEQYF
once,TRBJ1-1,TRBV29-1,CSVTGGSTEAFF
once,TRBJ2-1,TRBV10-2,CASSRGQGRGSEQFF